The 10 T cell receptor beta chains presented below share a single source sample, sequenced in a study of spatial heterogeneity in lung cancer. Time point here: blood at routine non-recurrence follow-up after resection. One entry per CDR3 protein results from TCRdb running MiXCR on the 5' RACE reads. The sample carries 110,000 or so distinct CDR3 sequences, 10% to 12% recorded once. Source: PBMCs, taken at follow-up. The receptors derive from a female donor with early-stage non-small cell lung cancer.

This chain links TRBV20-1 with TRBJ2-1, with TRBD2 matching over 10 bases. The CDR3 covers 15 residues. Looked up from germline, CDR1 is DFQATT and CDR2 is SNEGSKA (reference sequence). After removal of 3 bases from V and 4 bases from J, the junction contained 6 bases not matched to a gene. CDR3 in DNA: TGCAGTGCTAGGCCTGGACTAGCGGAGTACAATGAGCAGTTCTTC. Translated: CSARPGLAEYNEQFF.

The table lists this clonotype with many counts. V and J are TRBV20-1 and TRBJ2-1; no reliable D call. From germline, CDR1 is DFQATT and CDR2 SNEGSKA (reference sequence). Trimming removed 3 bases from V and 0 bases from J, with 9 bases in between. The CDR3 consists of 14 residues. CDR3 in amino acids: CSASQSSSYNEQFF. Written as DNA, the CDR3 is TGCAGTGCTAGTCAGTCCAGCTCCTACAATGAGCAGTTCTTC.

The chain joins TRBV28 to TRBJ2-7, with D perhaps matching TRBD1 or TRBD2 (5 bases each). Germline V gene data show CDR1 as MDHEN and CDR2 as SYDVKM. V was clipped by 2 bases and J by 0 bases, with 8 bases between them. The CDR3 is made up of 14 amino acids. CDR3 bases: TGTGCCAGCAGTTTAGCAGGGACCTCCTACGAGCAGTACTTC. Translated: CASSLAGTSYEQYF.

This clonotype was observed once. V and J are TRBV19 and TRBJ1-2; unclear D gene. Germline V gene lookup returns CDR1 LNHDA and CDR2 SQIVND (reference sequence). V was pared by 5 bases and J by 8 bases, with 15 bases between. This CDR3 has 13 amino acids. Written as DNA, the CDR3 is TGTGCCAGTAGTGACTATACGAGGCAGGGCTACACCTTC. Its protein product is CASSDYTRQGYTF.

This clonotype was detected many times. J is TRBJ2-7 and V is TRBV10-1; no reliable D call. The ends were cut back, 5 bases at V and 7 bases at J, with 18 bases in the middle. CDR3 size: 14 residues. The V gene's germline CDR1 is WNHNN and CDR2 SYGVQD (reference sequence). CDR3: CASSPWGHPEEQYF. The DNA for the CDR3 is TGCGCCAGCAGTCCCTGGGGTCATCCGGAGGAGCAGTACTTC.

This chain links TRBV20-1 with TRBJ2-2; unclear D gene. This CDR3 region has 11 residues. CDR1 is DFQATT, CDR2 SNEGSKA, per germline (reference sequence). Trimming cost V 5 bases and J 5 bases, with 6 bases left between them. The CDR3 here is CSARSTGELFF. In nucleotides, the CDR3 is TGCAGTGCTCGAAGTACCGGGGAGCTGTTTTTT.

The V gene is TRBV6-2 or TRBV6-3, the J gene TRBJ2-1; 15 nucleotides agree with TRBD2. From germline, CDR1 is MNHEY and CDR2 SVGEGT. The ends lost 0 bases at V and 11 bases at J; junction bases unmatched: 2. There are 15 residues in the CDR3. In DNA form, the CDR3 reads TGTGCCAGCAGTTACTCCGGGACTAGCGGGAGGAAGCAGTTCTTC. This sequence encodes CASSYSGTSGRKQFF.

The sample holds a few counts of this clonotype. This chain uses TRBV28 with TRBJ2-5, with a possible D match to TRBD2 (5 bases). V shed 6 bases and J shed 5 bases, with 19 bases lying between them. The CDR3 is 15 amino acids. The germline V gene has CDR1 MDHEN and CDR2 SYDVKM. This CDR3 reads CASSFLSGSSETQYF. CDR3 nucleotide sequence: TGTGCCAGCAGCTTCCTTTCGGGGAGCTCGGAGACCCAGTACTTC.

This clonotype was observed many times. This rearrangement joins TRBV14 to TRBJ2-6, with a weak D call TRBD2 (5 bases). Germline V gives CDR1 SGHDN, CDR2 FVKESK. The length of the CDR3 is 17 residues. Trimming stripped 3 bases from V and 2 bases from J, with 14 bases between. CDR3 in amino acids: CASSHGGYRAGANVLTF. The CDR3 DNA is TGTGCCAGCAGCCATGGCGGGTATCGGGCTGGGGCCAACGTCCTGACTTTC.

This clonotype was seen a handful of times. The chain recombines TRBV20-1 with TRBJ2-3; TRBD2 matches at 10 bases. The CDR3 is 14 residues long. From germline, CDR1 is DFQATT and CDR2 SNEGSKA (reference sequence). The V segment lost 3 bases and the J segment 1 base; nucleotides outside the gene matches: 1. CDR3 bases: TGCAGTGCTAGGCTAGCGGGAGGCACAGATACGCAGTATTTT. It translates to CSARLAGGTDTQYF.